The T cell receptor beta chain under discussion was sequenced for a study of T cell responses to AZD1222 COVID-19 vaccine. TCRdb's table, derived via immunoSEQ multiplex PCR, lists solely in-frame clones and lacks some. The sample lists under 200,000 clones; approximately 94% were seen once. The CDR3 sequence is 16 residues long. Germline values: CDR1 LGHDT, CDR2 YNNKEL (reference sequence). V lost 1 base and J 3 bases, leaving 15 bases between the germline ends. General study results and limits: Vaccine-related CD4 TCRs covered spike, predominating at 160-218 and 743-854. Following two doses of AZD1222, Spike-specific TCR breadth and depth rose. Variant regions that are unmutated are reportedly the target of nearly half of spike-specific TCRs. It was only a handful of AZD1222 recipients who were seropositive at baseline.

As to this clone: Antigen: not known.

The rearrangement links TRBV3-1 (or the pseudogene TRBV3-2) to TRBJ1-2; D not certain. The specimen comprised peripheral blood, sampled 28 days after the second dose of the MenACWY control vaccine. This receptor was obtained from an adult who received the MenACWY meningococcal vaccine as a control. The chain's CDR3 is CASSQASKGGDYGYTF. DNA of the CDR3: TGTGCCAGCAGCCAAGCGTCCAAGGGTGGGGACTATGGCTACACCTTC.